This T cell receptor beta chain appears in the sequencing data of a study of immune characterization of retroperitoneal liposarcoma. This clonotype has a count of ten or more. MiXCR, applied by TCRdb to the PCR reads, yields one record per CDR3 protein. The sample yields some 9,100 distinct CDR3 sequences, roughly a quarter seen once. The TCR was taken from a male donor with retroperitoneal liposarcoma. The sample was tumor tissue.

The DNA of the CDR3 is TGTGCCAGCAGTTACTCTAGGGGCAACTCCTACGAGCAGTTCTTC. This translates into CASSYSRGNSYEQFF. The chain links TRBV6-6 to TRBJ2-1; D might be TRBD1 (5 bases). This CDR3 is built from 15 residues. CDR1 and CDR2 (germline): MNHNY, SVGAGI (reference sequence). V was trimmed by 0 bases and J by 10 bases, leaving 16 bases between them.